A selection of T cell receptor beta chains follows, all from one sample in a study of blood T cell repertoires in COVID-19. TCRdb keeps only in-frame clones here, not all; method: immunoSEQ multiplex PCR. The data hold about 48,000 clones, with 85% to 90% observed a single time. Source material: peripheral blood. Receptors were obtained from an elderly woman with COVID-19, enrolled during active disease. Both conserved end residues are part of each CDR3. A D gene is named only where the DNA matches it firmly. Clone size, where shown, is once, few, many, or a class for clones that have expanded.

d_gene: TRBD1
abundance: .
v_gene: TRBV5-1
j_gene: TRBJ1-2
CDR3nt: TGCGCCAGCAGCTTGGTGGTGGGACAGGGTGGTGGCTACACCTTC
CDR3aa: CASSLVVGQGGGYTF

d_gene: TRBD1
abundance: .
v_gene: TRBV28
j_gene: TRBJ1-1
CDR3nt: TGTGCCAGCCGGACAGGGGGGAACACTGAAGCTTTCTTT
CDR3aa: CASRTGGNTEAFF

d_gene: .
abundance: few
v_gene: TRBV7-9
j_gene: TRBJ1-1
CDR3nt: TGTGCCAGCAGCTTAGTCGGGGGGAACACTGAAGCTTTCTTT
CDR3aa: CASSLVGGNTEAFF

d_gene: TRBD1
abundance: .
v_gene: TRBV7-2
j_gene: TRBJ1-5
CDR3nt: TGTGCCAGCAGTTTTACAGGGGGCCAGCAGCCCCAGCATTTT
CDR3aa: CASSFTGGQQPQHF

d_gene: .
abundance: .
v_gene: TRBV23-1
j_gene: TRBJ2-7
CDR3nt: TGCGCCAGCAGTCTGTTCGGTAACCCCTGTTCCTACGAGCAGTACTTC
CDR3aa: CASSLFGNPCSYEQYF

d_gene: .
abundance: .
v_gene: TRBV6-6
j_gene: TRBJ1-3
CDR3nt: TGTGCCAGCAGTCGGGAGGACCCTCGGTCTCCTGGAAACACCATATATTTT
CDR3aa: CASSREDPRSPGNTIYF

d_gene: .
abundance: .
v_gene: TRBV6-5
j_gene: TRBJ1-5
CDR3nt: TGTGCCAGCAGTTACGGGTCAGGGGCAGGTCAGCCCCAGCATTTT
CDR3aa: CASSYGSGAGQPQHF

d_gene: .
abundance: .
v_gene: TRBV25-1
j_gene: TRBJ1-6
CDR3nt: TGTGCCAGCAGTAAACAGAGCAATTCACCCCTCCACTTT
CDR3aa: CASSKQSNSPLHF

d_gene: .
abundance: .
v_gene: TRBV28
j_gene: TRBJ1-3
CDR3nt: TGTGCCAGCAGTCCCCCCCGGGGCTCTGGAAACACCATATATTTT
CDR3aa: CASSPPRGSGNTIYF

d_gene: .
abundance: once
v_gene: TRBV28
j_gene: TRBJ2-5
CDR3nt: TGTGCCAGCAGCTTCCGCTACACGAGGAGGGGCGAAGAGACCCAGTACTTC
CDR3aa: CASSFRYTRRGEETQYF

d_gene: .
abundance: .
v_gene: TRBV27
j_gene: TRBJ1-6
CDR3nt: TGTGCCAGCAGTTTATCAGGGGTGGGGAATTCACCCCTCCACTTT
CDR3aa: CASSLSGVGNSPLHF

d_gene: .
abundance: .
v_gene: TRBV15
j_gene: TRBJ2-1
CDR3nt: TGTGCCACCAGCAGGACAGTTTACAATGAGCAGTTCTTC
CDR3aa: CATSRTVYNEQFF

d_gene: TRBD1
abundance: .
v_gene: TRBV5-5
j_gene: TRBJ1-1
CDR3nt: TGTGCCAGCAGCTCCCTAACGACAGGGGGCACTGAAGCTTTCTTT
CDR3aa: CASSSLTTGGTEAFF

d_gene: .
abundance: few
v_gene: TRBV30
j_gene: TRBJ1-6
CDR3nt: TGTGCCTGGAACGGAGACCGTCCACCCCTCCACTTT
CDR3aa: CAWNGDRPPLHF

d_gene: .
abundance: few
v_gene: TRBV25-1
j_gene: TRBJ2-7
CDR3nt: TGTGCCAGCAGTGAACTGCCAGGGCAGGGCTACGAGCAGTACTTC
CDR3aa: CASSELPGQGYEQYF

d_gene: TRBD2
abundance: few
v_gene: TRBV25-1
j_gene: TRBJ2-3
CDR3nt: TGTGCCACCTCTCTAGCGGCTAGCACAGATACGCAGTATTTT
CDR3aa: CATSLAASTDTQYF

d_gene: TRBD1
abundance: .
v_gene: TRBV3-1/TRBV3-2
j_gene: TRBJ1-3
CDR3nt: TGTGCCAGCAGCCCCAGGGGGCTTGGAAACACCATATATTTT
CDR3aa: CASSPRGLGNTIYF

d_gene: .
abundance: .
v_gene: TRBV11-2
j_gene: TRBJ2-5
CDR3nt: TGTGCCAGCAGCTTAGATCGGCGGTCAGAGACCCAGTACTTC
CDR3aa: CASSLDRRSETQYF